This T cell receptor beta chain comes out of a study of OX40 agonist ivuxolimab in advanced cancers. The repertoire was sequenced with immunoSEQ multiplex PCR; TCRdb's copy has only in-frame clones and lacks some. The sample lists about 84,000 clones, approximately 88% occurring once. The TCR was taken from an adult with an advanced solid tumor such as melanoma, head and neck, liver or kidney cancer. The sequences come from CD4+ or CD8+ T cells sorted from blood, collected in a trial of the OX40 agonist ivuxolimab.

For the CDR3, the DNA is TGTGCCAGCAGCTTAGCGGGGGGCCACCAAGAGACCCAGTACTTC. Its translation is CASSLAGGHQETQYF. The chain has TRBV7-3 and TRBJ2-5; 8 positions match TRBD2. CDR1 SGHTA and CDR2 FQGTGA come from the germline V gene. The CDR3 sequence is 15 residues long. V was pared by 2 bases and J by 0 bases, with 2 bases of the junction left unmatched.